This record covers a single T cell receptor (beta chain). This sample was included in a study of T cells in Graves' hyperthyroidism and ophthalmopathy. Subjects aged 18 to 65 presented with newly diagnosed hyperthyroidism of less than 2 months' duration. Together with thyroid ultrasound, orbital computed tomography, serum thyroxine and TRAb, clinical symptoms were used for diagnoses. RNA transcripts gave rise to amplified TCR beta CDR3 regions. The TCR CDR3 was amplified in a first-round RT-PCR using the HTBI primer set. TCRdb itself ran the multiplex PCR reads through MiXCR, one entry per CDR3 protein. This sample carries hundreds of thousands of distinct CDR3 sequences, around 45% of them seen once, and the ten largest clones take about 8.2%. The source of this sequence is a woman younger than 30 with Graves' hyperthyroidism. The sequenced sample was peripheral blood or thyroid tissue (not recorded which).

DNA of the CDR3: TGCAGCGTTGAAGATGGACAGGGAACGAACACTGAAGCTTTCTTT. Translated, it gives CSVEDGQGTNTEAFF. The chain joins TRBV29-1 to TRBJ1-1, with TRBD1 identical over 8 bases. Germline CDR1 and CDR2: SQVTM and ANQGSEA. There are 15 residues in the CDR3. J gave up 1 base and V 0 bases, and 4 bases lay outside the gene matches.